This T cell receptor beta chain was found in a study of neurological immune-mediated disorders. TCRdb analysed the 5' RACE reads with MiXCR anew, one entry per CDR3 protein. The sample includes 20,000 to 25,000 distinct CDR3 sequences, roughly 17% of them seen just once. Overall study findings and caveats: None of the CDR3 amino acid sequences of expanded clones were shared across subjects, and this suggested private repertoires in all groups. Phylogenetic analysis grouped 18 of 34 multiple sclerosis patients' repertoires together, suggesting a possible repertoire signature. HTLV-1-associated myelopathy had the most TCR clonal expansion, and multiple sclerosis had the least, less than healthy controls.

The sorted-subset TCR libraries were prepared using about 1 million CD4+ or CD8+ T cells as the starting material. This clonotype was found many times. Its antigen remains unknown. The sample consisted of CD8+ T cells from blood. The sequence came from a woman aged 18-30 years with multiple sclerosis.

CDR3 sequence reads: CASSQETLSEAFF. CDR3 coding DNA: TGCGCCAGCAGCCAAGAAACGCTGTCTGAAGCTTTCTTT. The chain employs TRBV4-1 and TRBJ1-1; D unresolved. The CDR3 covers 13 residues. Trimming stripped 0 bases from V and 6 bases from J, with 8 bases between. Germline V gene sequence: CDR1 MGHRA, CDR2 YSYEKL.